One and the same sample provided the 30 T cell receptor beta chains below, sequenced in a study of T cell repertoires in cytomegalovirus infection. MiXCR, applied by TCRdb to the reads, yields one record per CDR3 protein. Among hundreds of thousands of distinct CDR3 sequences, about 33% were seen once, and the ten largest hold 15% to 20%. These receptors' targets are unknown. Here the sequenced sample was cultured PBMCs, taken from culture after CMV antigen stimulation. These receptors were collected from a human donor in good health (CMV status not recorded). Some clones in this sample may be carry-over from other donors' samples.

The chain recombines TRBV7-2 with TRBJ2-1, with D unclear. V shed 1 base and J shed 3 bases, with 10 bases lying between them. Germline V gene lookup returns CDR1 SGHTA and CDR2 FQGNSA. This CDR3 is built from 15 residues. The CDR3 DNA sequence: TGTGCCAGCAGCTTAGTACGGGTTGACTACAATGAGCAGTTCTTC. The encoded protein is CASSLVRVDYNEQFF. Full variable domain (rest looked up from reference TRBV7-2 and TRBJ2-1): GAGVSQSPSNKVTEKGKDVELRCDPISGHTALYWYRQSLGQGLEFLIYFQGNSAPDKSGLPSDRFSAERTGGSVSTLTIQRTQQEDSAVYLCASSLVRVDYNEQFFGPGTRLTVL.

V is TRBV20-1 and J is TRBJ2-3; TRBD2 agrees at 10 bases. The J segment lost 4 bases and the V segment lost 1 base, leaving 5 bases of the junction unmatched. CDR3 size: 15 residues. CDR1 and CDR2 (germline): DFQATT, SNEGSKA (reference sequence). The CDR3 spells CSARASGSFADTQYF. The DNA for the CDR3 is TGCAGTGCTAGAGCTAGCGGGAGTTTCGCAGATACGCAGTATTTT.

V and J are TRBV7-6 and TRBJ2-1; 8 bases fit TRBD2. The CDR3 runs to 16 residues. Trimming at V came to 0 bases and at J to 9 bases, leaving 10 bases not matched to a gene. CDR1 is SGHVS and CDR2 is FNYEAQ in the germline V gene. DNA for the CDR3: TGTGCCAGCAGCTTAGCCCCAAAGAGCGGGAGCGGTGAGCAGTTCTTC. It translates to CASSLAPKSGSGEQFF.

This clonotype has a single count. The V and J genes are TRBV10-3 and TRBJ2-1, with D unresolved. V lost 3 bases and J 7 bases, leaving 7 bases between the germline ends. Per germline, CDR1 ENHRY and CDR2 SYGVKD. The CDR3 is 12 residues long. CDR3 DNA: TGTGCCATCAGTGAAGGTAGAAATGAGCAGTTCTTC. Amino acids: CAISEGRNEQFF.

There are many counts of this clonotype. The rearrangement uses TRBV11-3 and TRBJ1-4; D not certain. CDR1 is SGHNT and CDR2 is YENEEA in the germline V gene. This CDR3 has 14 residues. V lost 4 bases, J lost 1 base, and 7 bases lay in between. Here the CDR3 DNA reads TGTGCCAGCAGCTCGGGCGGAACTAATGAAAAACTGTTTTTT. Translated, it gives CASSSGGTNEKLFF.

V gene TRBV5-1 combines with J gene TRBJ2-1, with D possibly matching TRBD2 (5 bases). The CDR3 has 13 residues. Per the germline V gene, CDR1 is SGHRS and CDR2 is YFSETQ. Trimming removed 0 bases from V and 10 bases from J, with 11 bases in between. CDR3 nucleotide sequence: TGCGCCAGCAGCTTGGGGACTGTTCTAGAGCAGTTCTTC. Protein sequence: CASSLGTVLEQFF.

The V call is TRBV6-1, the J call TRBJ2-5; D gene uncertain. The CDR3 is 13 amino acids. Germline lookup yields CDR1 MNHNS and CDR2 SASEGT. Trimming pared 7 bases from V and 5 bases from J, leaving 14 bases between. CDR3 nucleotide sequence: TGTGCCAGCACCCCCTACGAGTGGGAGACCCAGTACTTC. This codes for CASTPYEWETQYF.

The chain uses TRBV28 and TRBJ2-1; tentatively, D is TRBD1 or TRBD2 (6 bases each). The CDR3 loop spans 15 amino acids. Germline assignment: CDR1 MDHEN and CDR2 SYDVKM. The V end lost 3 bases, the J end lost 2 bases, and 11 bases lay between the germline ends. This chain's CDR3 is CASSFSGAAYNEQFF. CDR3 nucleotide sequence: TGTGCCAGCAGTTTCTCGGGGGCCGCCTACAATGAGCAGTTCTTC.

The genes are TRBV27 and TRBJ2-5; 7 bases match TRBD1. V shed 3 bases and J 4 bases; nucleotides not matched to a gene: 5. CDR3 length: 14 amino acids. Looked up from germline, CDR1 is MNHEY and CDR2 is SMNVEV (reference sequence). The CDR3 DNA reads TGTGCCAGCAGTTTTGGGACAGTTGCAGAGACCCAGTACTTC. Translating gives CASSFGTVAETQYF.

A remark on this clonotype: An end of the junction does not agree with germline; a read error may underlie this. This chain connects TRBV5-1 to TRBJ1-2; D gene ambiguous. Per the germline V gene, CDR1 is SGHRS and CDR2 is YFSETQ. The CDR3 extends over 15 amino acids. The chain's CDR3 is CASSFLANSDYGYSF. CDR3 nucleotide sequence: TGCGCCAGCAGCTTCTTGGCCAATTCGGACTATGGCTACAGCTTC.

The rearrangement uses TRBV19 and TRBJ2-2; weak D call: TRBD2 (5 bases). The CDR3 extends over 14 amino acids. Germline values: CDR1 LNHDA, CDR2 SQIVND (reference sequence). Trimming removed 7 bases at V and 1 base at J, with 10 bases between. In nucleotides, the CDR3 is TGTGCCAGTACCAGAGGGTGGAACACCGGGGAGCTGTTTTTT. Protein sequence: CASTRGWNTGELFF.

This clonotype came up a few times. This chain uses TRBV5-1 with TRBJ2-3; D remains unclear. This CDR3 comprises 13 residues. Germline CDR1 is SGHRS and CDR2 is YFSETQ. Trimming shortened V by 5 bases and J by 0 bases, and 7 bases separated the two germline ends. As DNA, the CDR3 is TGCGCCAGCAGTGATGGCAGCACAGATACGCAGTATTTT. Its protein is CASSDGSTDTQYF.

This clonotype has a count of ten or more. This rearrangement joins TRBV7-2 to TRBJ2-1; maybe TRBD2 (5 bases). Germline CDR1 is SGHTA and CDR2 is FQGNSA. With 5 bases removed from V and 4 bases from J, the gap between germline ends came to 9 bases. The CDR3 consists of 13 residues. In DNA, the CDR3 is TGTGCCAGCAGCCCCCGGACTTACAATGAGCAGTTCTTC. As protein: CASSPRTYNEQFF.

The chain carries TRBV6-6 and TRBJ2-2; 8 bases match TRBD2. Trimming cost V 4 bases and J 6 bases; bases outside gene matches: 7. In germline, CDR1 is MNHNY, CDR2 SVGAGI (reference sequence). This CDR3 is built from 15 residues. The CDR3 protein is CASSSTREGSGELFF. CDR3 in DNA: TGTGCCAGCAGTTCGACCCGGGAGGGTTCCGGGGAGCTGTTTTTT.

This chain uses TRBV6-6 with TRBJ2-1; 13 bases agree with TRBD2. Trimming cost V 3 bases and J 8 bases; bases outside gene matches: 10. From germline, CDR1 is MNHNY and CDR2 SVGAGI (reference sequence). This CDR3 has 17 amino acids. CDR3 amino acids: CASSYSRTSGRPDEQFF. The CDR3 DNA sequence: TGTGCCAGCAGTTATTCTAGGACTAGCGGGAGACCGGATGAGCAGTTCTTC.

The chain links TRBV2 to TRBJ2-7; D gene unclear. Trimming pared 6 bases from V and 2 bases from J, leaving 11 bases between. CDR1 SNHLY and CDR2 FYNNEI come from the germline V gene. This CDR3 has 13 residues. Here the CDR3 reads CASRASDAYEQYV. The CDR3 nucleotides are TGTGCCAGCAGGGCCAGTGACGCCTACGAGCAGTACGTC.

This clonotype was counted between two and nine times. This rearrangement joins TRBV4-3 to TRBJ1-5; no firm D call. There are 14 residues in the CDR3. Germline V gene lookup returns CDR1 LGHNA and CDR2 YSLEER. The V end was cut by 0 bases, the J end by 4 bases, with 7 bases between. This CDR3 is CASSQDFGNQPQHF. The CDR3 coding sequence is TGCGCCAGCAGCCAAGATTTTGGAAATCAGCCCCAGCATTTT.

The chain carries TRBV28 and TRBJ2-7, with TRBD1 identical over 7 bases. V shed 0 bases and J 2 bases; nucleotides not matched to a gene: 10. Germline V gene sequence: CDR1 MDHEN, CDR2 SYDVKM. The CDR3 runs 17 residues. The CDR3 DNA reads TGTGCCAGCAGTTTATGGACAGCCGGGGACAGACCCTACGAGCAGTACTTC. Translated, it gives CASSLWTAGDRPYEQYF. Drawing the rest from reference TRBV28 and TRBJ2-7, the complete variable domain is DVKVTQSSRYLVKRTGEKVFLECVQDMDHENMFWYRQDPGLGLRLIYFSYDVKMKEKGDIPEGYSVSREKKERFSLILESASTNQTSMYLCASSLWTAGDRPYEQYFGPGTRLTVT.

This clonotype has more than one count but fewer than ten. The V and J genes are TRBV25-1 and TRBJ2-2; D ambiguous. Germline V gene sequence: CDR1 MGHDK, CDR2 SYGVNS. CDR3 length: 15 amino acids. Trimming shortened V by 3 bases and J by 0 bases, and 8 bases separated the two germline ends. The DNA for the CDR3 is TGTGCCAGCAGTGAGGTGGTTACGAACACCGGGGAGCTGTTTTTT. Translation gives CASSEVVTNTGELFF.

The J gene is TRBJ2-7, the V gene TRBV11-2, with 8 positions matching TRBD1. With V trimmed by 7 bases and J by 2 bases, 7 bases remained unmatched. The germline gives CDR1 SGHAT, CDR2 FQNNGV. The CDR3 runs 14 residues. The CDR3 sequence: CASTRDRTTYEQYV. DNA of the CDR3: TGTGCCAGCACCAGGGACAGGACTACCTACGAGCAGTACGTC.

This chain connects TRBV28 to TRBJ2-3; 10 nucleotides line up with TRBD1. Unmatched junction bases numbered 9, after V lost 6 bases and J lost 3 bases. The CDR3 has 16 residues. Germline loops: CDR1 MDHEN, CDR2 SYDVKM. CDR3 DNA sequence: TGTGCCAGCAGCTCACTGGGGACAGGGGCAACAGATACGCAGTATTTT. Amino acid sequence: CASSSLGTGATDTQYF.

This clonotype was seen a handful of times. The genes are TRBV28 and TRBJ1-1; the match to TRBD1 covers 9 bases. The V gene end was trimmed by 3 bases and the J gene end by 6 bases; junction bases not matched to a gene: 8. The length of the CDR3 is 15 residues. In germline, CDR1 is MDHEN, CDR2 SYDVKM. The CDR3 DNA reads TGTGCCAGCAGTTTCGGGGACAGGGCCTCGGCTGAAGCTTTCTTT. It specifies CASSFGDRASAEAFF.

This clonotype was seen a handful of times. This sequence joins TRBV7-2 and TRBJ2-1, with D uncertain. V lost 3 bases and J 6 bases, leaving 9 bases between the germline ends. CDR3 length: 13 amino acids. Germline-derived CDR1 and CDR2 are SGHTA and FQGNSA. The CDR3 DNA is TGTGCCAGCAGCTTCCCCGGGTTCAATGAGCAGTTCTTC. The encoded protein is CASSFPGFNEQFF.

The chain couples TRBV4-1 to TRBJ2-1; 8 bases match TRBD2. The CDR3 runs to 17 residues. Germline values: CDR1 MGHRA, CDR2 YSYEKL. V shed 3 bases and J 7 bases; nucleotides not matched to a gene: 14. The CDR3 protein is CASSQANPGTRLNEQFF. The CDR3 region has the DNA TGCGCCAGCAGCCAGGCAAACCCCGGGACTAGGTTAAATGAGCAGTTCTTC.

The CDR3 bases are TGTGCCAGCAGCACTAGCGGGCCTTCCTACAATGAGCAGTTCTTC. Its translation is CASSTSGPSYNEQFF. The chain carries TRBV7-8 and TRBJ2-1; 9 bases line up with TRBD2. Germline loops: CDR1 SGHVS, CDR2 FQNEAQ. V was clipped by 5 bases and J by 1 base; unmatched bases: 3. This CDR3 has 15 residues.

The chain recombines TRBV12-3 or TRBV12-4 with TRBJ1-1; D perhaps matches TRBD1 (6 bases). V lost 8 bases and J lost 12, with 25 bases in between. The CDR3 runs to 14 residues. For the CDR3, the DNA is TGTGCCAGCGGGCCTTCAGGACAGCTTACTGCAACTTTCTTT. Translating it yields CASGPSGQLTATFF.

The V gene is TRBV5-1, the J gene TRBJ2-5; D gene ambiguous. The germline V gene has CDR1 SGHRS and CDR2 YFSETQ. The CDR3 contains 15 residues. The germline V and J ends were trimmed by 1 base and 1 base, with 11 bases remaining between them. CDR3 coding DNA: TGCGCCAGCAGCTTGACAACAGCGACCCAAGAGACCCAGTACTTC. Translation gives CASSLTTATQETQYF.

This clonotype was recorded a few times. V is TRBV7-8 and J is TRBJ2-3; weak D call: TRBD2 (5 bases). CDR1 is SGHVS, CDR2 FQNEAQ, per germline. Trimming took off 2 bases at V and 5 bases at J, with 17 bases between the two ends. This CDR3 spans 16 amino acids. CDR3 nucleotide sequence: TGTGCCAGCAGCTTAATAGGTCGGCTAGCTGTAGATACGCAGTATTTT. Translating it yields CASSLIGRLAVDTQYF. The complete variable domain, with remaining parts taken from reference TRBV7-8 and TRBJ2-3, reads GAGVSQSPRYKVAKRGQDVALRCDPISGHVSLFWYQQALGQGPEFLTYFQNEAQLDKSGLPSDRFFAERPEGSVSTLKIQRTQQEDSAVYLCASSLIGRLAVDTQYFGPGTRLTVL.

This clonotype has only a few counts. The V call is TRBV4-3, the J call TRBJ2-2, with D possibly TRBD2 on 6 matching bases. V lost 0 bases and J lost 5, with 13 bases in between. The CDR3 runs to 16 residues. Germline V lookup: CDR1 LGHNA, CDR2 YSLEER. CDR3 region: CASSQEGTGDTGELFF. CDR3 DNA sequence: TGCGCCAGCAGCCAAGAAGGGACGGGAGATACCGGGGAGCTGTTTTTT.

The chain uses TRBV6-2 or TRBV6-3 and TRBJ1-1; D gene unclear. There are 12 residues in the CDR3. V was clipped by 6 bases and J by 6 bases, with 11 bases between them. Germline CDR1 and CDR2: MNHEY and SVGEGT. CDR3 in DNA: TGTGCCAGCAGCAACGACTGGGCTGAAGCTTTCTTT. This encodes CASSNDWAEAFF.